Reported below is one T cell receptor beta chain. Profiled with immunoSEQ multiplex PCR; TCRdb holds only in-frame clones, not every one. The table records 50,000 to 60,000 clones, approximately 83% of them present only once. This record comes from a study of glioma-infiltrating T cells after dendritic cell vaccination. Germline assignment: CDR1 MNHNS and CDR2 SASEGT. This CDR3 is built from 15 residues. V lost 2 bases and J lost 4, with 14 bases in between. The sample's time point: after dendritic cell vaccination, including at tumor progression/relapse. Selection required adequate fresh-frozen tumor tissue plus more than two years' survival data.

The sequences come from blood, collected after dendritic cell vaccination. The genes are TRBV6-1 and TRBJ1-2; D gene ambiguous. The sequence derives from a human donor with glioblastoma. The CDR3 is CASSEKYGEAYGYTF. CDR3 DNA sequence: TGTGCCAGCAGTGAAAAGTACGGGGAGGCCTATGGCTACACCTTC.